One sample yielded the 8 T cell receptor beta chains listed below, sequenced in a study of T cell responses to AZD1222 COVID-19 vaccine. Assay used: immunoSEQ multiplex PCR; TCRdb lists only in-frame clones, some missing. The sample carries 80,000 or so clones, about 84% recorded once. The input for sequencing was peripheral blood, taken on day 0 of AZD1222 vaccination. The receptors were sampled from an adult in good health.

The V and J genes are TRBV7-8 and TRBJ2-5; possible D gene TRBD1, 6 bases. Germline V gene sequence: CDR1 SGHVS, CDR2 FQNEAQ. This CDR3 is built from 15 residues. Trimming removed 5 bases from V and 4 bases from J, with 17 bases in between. The CDR3 region is CASSPEYRVGETQYF. CDR3 nucleotides: TGTGCCAGCAGCCCCGAGTACAGGGTTGGAGAGACCCAGTACTTC.

The chain has TRBV3-1 (or the pseudogene TRBV3-2) and TRBJ2-7; TRBD2 is a possible D gene (6 bases). CDR3 length: 12 amino acids. Germline V gene data show CDR1 as LGHDT and CDR2 as YNNKEL (reference sequence). Trimming left V 3 bases short and J 5 bases short, with 8 bases between. The CDR3 here is CASSQTRNEQYF. The CDR3 DNA follows: TGTGCCAGCAGCCAGACTAGAAACGAGCAGTACTTC.

The CDR3 reads CATLRTESSGNTIYF. CDR3 nucleotides: TGTGCCACCCTTAGGACGGAGAGCTCTGGAAACACCATATATTTT. V gene TRBV24-1 combines with J gene TRBJ1-3; no firm D call. The CDR3 is 15 residues long. The germline gives CDR1 KGHDR, CDR2 SFDVKD. V lost 9 bases to trimming and J lost 0 bases, with 14 bases between them.

Here the CDR3 reads CASSEIGLDRPQETQYF. CDR3 bases: TGTGCCAGCAGTGAAATCGGGCTGGACAGGCCCCAAGAGACCCAGTACTTC. This rearrangement joins TRBV2 to TRBJ2-5; 7 bases are a match to TRBD1. The CDR3 runs 17 residues. The V gene end was trimmed by 2 bases and the J gene end by 1 base; junction bases not matched to a gene: 10. Looked up from germline, CDR1 is SNHLY and CDR2 is FYNNEI.

This clone was detected only once. V usage is TRBV4-3 and J usage is TRBJ2-1; 9 bases agree with TRBD1. This CDR3 comprises 15 residues. The V gene's germline CDR1 is LGHNA and CDR2 YSLEER. V was clipped by 1 base and J by 2 bases; unmatched bases: 0. The CDR3 DNA is TGCGCCAGCAGCCAAGGGACAGGGGCCTACAATGAGCAGTTCTTC. Translation gives CASSQGTGAYNEQFF.

The rearrangement links TRBV9 to TRBJ2-7; D might be TRBD1 (6 bases). Germline V CDR1 and CDR2: SGDLS, YYNGEE. The CDR3 has 14 residues. V was pared by 0 bases and J by 4 bases, with 11 bases between. In DNA, the CDR3 is TGTGCCAGCAGCGTAGGAAGGACAGCTTACGAGCAGTACTTC. Amino acids: CASSVGRTAYEQYF.

The rearrangement links TRBV11-2 to TRBJ2-1; tentative D call: TRBD2 (6 bases). Germline V gene lookup returns CDR1 SGHAT and CDR2 FQNNGV. The ends were cut back, 4 bases at V and 1 base at J, with 20 bases in the middle. This CDR3 has 18 residues. The CDR3 protein is CASSSDYPTTASYNEQFF. CDR3 coding DNA: TGTGCCAGCAGCTCGGACTATCCAACTACTGCTTCCTACAATGAGCAGTTCTTC.

The chain employs TRBV11-2 and TRBJ1-6; D is unclear. Germline CDR1 is SGHAT and CDR2 is FQNNGV. Deletions cut 4 bases from V and 5 bases from J, with 9 bases between. The CDR3 spans 14 residues. CDR3 amino acids: CASSYKGNNSPLHF. The CDR3 DNA follows: TGTGCCAGCAGCTACAAGGGTAATAATTCACCCCTCCACTTT.